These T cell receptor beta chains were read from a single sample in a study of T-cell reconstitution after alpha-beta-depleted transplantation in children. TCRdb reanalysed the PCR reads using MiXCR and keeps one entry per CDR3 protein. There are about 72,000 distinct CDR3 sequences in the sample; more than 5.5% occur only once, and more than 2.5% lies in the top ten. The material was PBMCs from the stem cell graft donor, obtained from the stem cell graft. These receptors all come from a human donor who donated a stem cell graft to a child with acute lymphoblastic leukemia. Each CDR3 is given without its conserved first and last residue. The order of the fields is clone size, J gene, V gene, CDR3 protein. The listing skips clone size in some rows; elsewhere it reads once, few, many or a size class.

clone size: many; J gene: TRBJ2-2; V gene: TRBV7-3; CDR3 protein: ASSQGLAGAGELF
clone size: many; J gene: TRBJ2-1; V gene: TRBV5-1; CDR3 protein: ASSSENNEQF
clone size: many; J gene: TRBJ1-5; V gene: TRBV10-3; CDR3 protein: AISDRGGNQPQH
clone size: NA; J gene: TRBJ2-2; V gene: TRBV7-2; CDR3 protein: ASSLGGRGASGELF
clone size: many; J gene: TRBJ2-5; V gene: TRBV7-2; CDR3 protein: ASSLDLGETQY
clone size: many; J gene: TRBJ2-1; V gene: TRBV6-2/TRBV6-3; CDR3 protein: ASSPYGLASAWEQF
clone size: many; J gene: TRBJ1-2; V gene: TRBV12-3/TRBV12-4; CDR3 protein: ASSLGAAYGYT
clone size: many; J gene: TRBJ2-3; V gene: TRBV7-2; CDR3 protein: ASSLIANTQY
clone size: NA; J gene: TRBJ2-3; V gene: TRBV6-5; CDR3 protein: ASSSGTSPDTQY
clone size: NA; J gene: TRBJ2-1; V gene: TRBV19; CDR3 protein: ASSTTRTSGSSYNEQF
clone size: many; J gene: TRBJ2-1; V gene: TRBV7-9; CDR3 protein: ASSSPQAEQF
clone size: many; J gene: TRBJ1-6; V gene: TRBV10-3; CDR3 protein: AISESLGGISPLH
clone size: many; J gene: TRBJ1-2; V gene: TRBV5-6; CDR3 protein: ASRQGSVDYGYT
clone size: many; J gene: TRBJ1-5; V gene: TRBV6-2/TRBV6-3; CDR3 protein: ASNTRAINQPQH
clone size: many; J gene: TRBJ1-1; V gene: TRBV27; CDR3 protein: ASSPSRVGTEAF
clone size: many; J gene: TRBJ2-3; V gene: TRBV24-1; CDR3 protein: ATSDSRTDTQY
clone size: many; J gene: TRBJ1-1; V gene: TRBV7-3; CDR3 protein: ASSPRGGRDTEAF
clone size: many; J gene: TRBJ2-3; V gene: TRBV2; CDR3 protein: ASRKEGTDTQY
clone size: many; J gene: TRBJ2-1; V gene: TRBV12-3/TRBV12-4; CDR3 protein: ASSADRGQSYNEQF
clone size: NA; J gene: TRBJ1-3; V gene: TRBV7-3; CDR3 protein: ASSSGTGGNTIY
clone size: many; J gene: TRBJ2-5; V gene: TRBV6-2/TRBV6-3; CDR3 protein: ARDRMQETQY
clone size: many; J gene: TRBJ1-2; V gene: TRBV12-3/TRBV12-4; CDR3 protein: ASSRHPGFYGYT
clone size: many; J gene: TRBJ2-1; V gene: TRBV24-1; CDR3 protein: ATSDFSGGPYNEQF
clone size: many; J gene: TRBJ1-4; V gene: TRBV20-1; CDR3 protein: SARGGTANEKLF
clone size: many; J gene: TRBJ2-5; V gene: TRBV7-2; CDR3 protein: ASSLVAGGLNAAIVTQY
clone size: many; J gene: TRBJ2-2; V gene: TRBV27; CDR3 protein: VSSKGGLAVNTGELF
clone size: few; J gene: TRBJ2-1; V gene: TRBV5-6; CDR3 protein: ASSSLQKQF
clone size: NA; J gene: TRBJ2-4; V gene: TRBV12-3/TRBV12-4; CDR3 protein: ASSHPGLRGKNIQY
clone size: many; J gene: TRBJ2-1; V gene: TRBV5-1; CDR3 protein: ASSLQAPYNEQF
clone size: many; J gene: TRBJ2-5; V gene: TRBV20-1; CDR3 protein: SARPSIGREGETQY
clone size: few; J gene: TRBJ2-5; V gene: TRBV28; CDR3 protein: ASSPRSTGMVVETQY
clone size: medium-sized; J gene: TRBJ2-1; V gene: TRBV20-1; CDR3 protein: SARERENEQF
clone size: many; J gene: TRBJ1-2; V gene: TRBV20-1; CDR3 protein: RYHDRDYGYT
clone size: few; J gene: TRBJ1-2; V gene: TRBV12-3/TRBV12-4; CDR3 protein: ASSPGGQGGRGYT
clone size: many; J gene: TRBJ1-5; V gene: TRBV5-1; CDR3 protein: ASSLDGTTRRPQH
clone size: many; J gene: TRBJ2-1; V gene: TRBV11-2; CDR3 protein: ASSLERAGEF
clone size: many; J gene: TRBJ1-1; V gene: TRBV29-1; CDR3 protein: SVRGMNTEAF
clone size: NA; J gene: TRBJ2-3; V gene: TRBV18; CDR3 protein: ASRPGEKASDTQY
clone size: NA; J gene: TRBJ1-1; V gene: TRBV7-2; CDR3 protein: ASSLGLGWEDTEAF
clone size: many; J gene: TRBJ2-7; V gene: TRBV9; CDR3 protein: ASSVEGTGVREHY
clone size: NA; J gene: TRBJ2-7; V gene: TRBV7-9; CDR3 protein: ASSHLRDRFYEQY
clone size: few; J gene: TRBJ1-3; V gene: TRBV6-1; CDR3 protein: ASRPGPGNTIY
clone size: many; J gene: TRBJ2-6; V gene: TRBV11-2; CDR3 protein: ASSSRAANVLT
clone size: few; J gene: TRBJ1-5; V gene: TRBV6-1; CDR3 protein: ASSSGQLLNQPQH
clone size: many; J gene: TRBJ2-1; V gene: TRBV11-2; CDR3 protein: ASSLGEYRRYNEQF
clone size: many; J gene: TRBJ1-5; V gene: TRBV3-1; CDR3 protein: ASSQGFGSQH
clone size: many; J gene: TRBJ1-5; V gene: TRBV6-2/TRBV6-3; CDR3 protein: ATRTDGNQPQH
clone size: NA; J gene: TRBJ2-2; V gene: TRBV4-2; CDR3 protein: ASSQQWDTAGELF
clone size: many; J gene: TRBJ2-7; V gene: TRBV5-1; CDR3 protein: ASSLAPTPRYSYEQY
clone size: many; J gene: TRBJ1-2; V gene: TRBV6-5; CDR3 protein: ASSPPPSLVPNYGYT
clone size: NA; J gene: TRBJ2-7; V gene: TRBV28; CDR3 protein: AIGLVQGTYEQY
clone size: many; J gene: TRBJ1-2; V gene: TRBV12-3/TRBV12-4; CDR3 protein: ASSLEEGPNYGYT
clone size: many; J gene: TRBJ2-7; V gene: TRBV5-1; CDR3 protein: ASSLGDRTYEQY
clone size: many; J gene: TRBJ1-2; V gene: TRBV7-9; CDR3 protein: ASSFRGGIANYGYT
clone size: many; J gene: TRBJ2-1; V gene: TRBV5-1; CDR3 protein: ASSPVETRHLHNEQF